A single T cell receptor beta chain is shown here with its context. What it binds is unknown. Germline lookup yields CDR1 DFQATT and CDR2 SNEGSKA (reference sequence). CDR3 length equals 16 residues. Trimming removed 5 bases at V and 0 bases at J, with 18 bases between. RNA isolated from PBMCs was used to make the TCR library. Per American Thyroid Association guidelines, Graves' disease was diagnosed. It was an endocrinology department in Xi'an, China, that provided the patients. Via MiXCR, TCRdb re-called the reads, giving one row per CDR3 protein. The data hold about 1,000 distinct CDR3 sequences, with 45% to 65% observed a single time. This specimen belongs to a study of regulatory T cells in long-lasting Graves disease. Study-level results: Analysis covered peripheral blood alone, not thyroid tissue. Relative to new patients (approximately 960), persistent patients exhibited greater sharing of public clonotypes (around 2,700).

This TCR was sampled from a female donor with Graves disease. Sample: peripheral blood mononuclear cells (PBMCs), taken with antithyroid drug treatment, in newly diagnosed or persistent Graves disease (not recorded which). This chain uses TRBV20-1 with TRBJ2-3; D call uncertain. The CDR3 loop is CSAANLRTRSTDTQYF. CDR3 DNA: TGCAGTGCTGCAAACCTCAGGACCCGTAGCACAGATACGCAGTATTTT.